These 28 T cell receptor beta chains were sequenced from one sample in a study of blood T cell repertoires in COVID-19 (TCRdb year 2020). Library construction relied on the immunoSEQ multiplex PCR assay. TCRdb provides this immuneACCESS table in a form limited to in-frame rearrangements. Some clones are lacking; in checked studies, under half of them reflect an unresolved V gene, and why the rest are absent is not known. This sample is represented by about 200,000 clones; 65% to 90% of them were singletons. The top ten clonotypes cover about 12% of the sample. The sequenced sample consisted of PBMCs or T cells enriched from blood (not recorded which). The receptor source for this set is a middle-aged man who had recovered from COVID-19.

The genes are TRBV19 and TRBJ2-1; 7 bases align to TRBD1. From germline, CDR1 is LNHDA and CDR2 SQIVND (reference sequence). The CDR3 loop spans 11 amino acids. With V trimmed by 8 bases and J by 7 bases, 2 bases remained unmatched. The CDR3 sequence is CASAQGNEQFF. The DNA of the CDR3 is TGTGCCAGTGCACAGGGGAATGAGCAGTTCTTC. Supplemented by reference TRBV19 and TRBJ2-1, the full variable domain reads DGGITQSPKYLFRKEGQNVTLSCEQNLNHDAMYWYRQDPGQGLRLIYYSQIVNDFQKGDIAEGYSVSREKKESFPLTVTSAQKNPTAFYLCASAQGNEQFFGPGTRLTVL.

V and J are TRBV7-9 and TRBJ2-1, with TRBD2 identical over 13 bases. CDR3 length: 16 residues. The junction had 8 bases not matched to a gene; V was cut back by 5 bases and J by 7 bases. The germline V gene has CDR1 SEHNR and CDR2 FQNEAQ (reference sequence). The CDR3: CASSRRLAGGFNEQFF. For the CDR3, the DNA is TGTGCCAGCAGCCGTAGACTAGCGGGAGGTTTTAATGAGCAGTTCTTC.

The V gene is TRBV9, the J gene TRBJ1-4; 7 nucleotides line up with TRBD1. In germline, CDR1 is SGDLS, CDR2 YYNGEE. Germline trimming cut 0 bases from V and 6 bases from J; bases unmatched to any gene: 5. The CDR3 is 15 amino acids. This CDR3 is CASSVVGTGDEKLFF. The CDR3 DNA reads TGTGCCAGCAGCGTAGTCGGTACAGGGGATGAAAAACTGTTTTTT.

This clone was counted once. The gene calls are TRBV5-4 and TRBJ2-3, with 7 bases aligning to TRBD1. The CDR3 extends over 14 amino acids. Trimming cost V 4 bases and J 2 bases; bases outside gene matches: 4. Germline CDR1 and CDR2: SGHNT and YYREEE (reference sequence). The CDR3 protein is CASSRDSHTDTQYF. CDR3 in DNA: TGTGCCAGCAGCAGGGACAGCCACACAGATACGCAGTATTTT.

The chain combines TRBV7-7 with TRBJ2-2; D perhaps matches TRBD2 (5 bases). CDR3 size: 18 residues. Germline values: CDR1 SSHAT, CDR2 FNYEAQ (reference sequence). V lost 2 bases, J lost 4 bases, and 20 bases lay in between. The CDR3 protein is CASSLLGASGSGTGELFF. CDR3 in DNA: TGTGCCAGCAGCTTACTGGGTGCTTCGGGGTCGGGCACCGGGGAGCTGTTTTTT.

The CDR3 protein is CASSQVRFGVGGTGGTGELFF. For the CDR3, the DNA is TGCGCCAGCAGCCAAGTACGGTTTGGCGTGGGAGGGACAGGGGGCACCGGGGAGCTGTTTTTT. V and J are TRBV4-3 and TRBJ2-2, with TRBD1 matching 11 bases. V trimming: 1 base; J trimming: 4 bases; junction bases outside the gene matches: 17. CDR3 length: 21 amino acids. Looked up from germline, CDR1 is LGHNA and CDR2 is YSLEER.

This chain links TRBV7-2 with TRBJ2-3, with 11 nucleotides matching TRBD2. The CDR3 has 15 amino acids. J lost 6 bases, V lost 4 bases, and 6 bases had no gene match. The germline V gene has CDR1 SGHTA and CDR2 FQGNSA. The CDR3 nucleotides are TGTGCCAGCAGCTCAGGGGCTAGCGGGAGGGATACGCAGTATTTT. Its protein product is CASSSGASGRDTQYF. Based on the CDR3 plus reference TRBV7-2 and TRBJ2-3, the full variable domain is GAGVSQSPSNKVTEKGKDVELRCDPISGHTALYWYRQSLGQGLEFLIYFQGNSAPDKSGLPSDRFSAERTGGSVSTLTIQRTQQEDSAVYLCASSSGASGRDTQYFGPGTRLTVL.

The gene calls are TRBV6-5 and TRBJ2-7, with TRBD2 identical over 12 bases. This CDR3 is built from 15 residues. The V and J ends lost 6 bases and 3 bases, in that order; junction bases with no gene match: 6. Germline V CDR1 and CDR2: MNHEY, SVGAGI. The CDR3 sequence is CASSPKTSGSYEQYF. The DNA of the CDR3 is TGTGCCAGCAGCCCGAAGACTAGCGGGAGCTACGAGCAGTACTTC.

CDR3 residues: CASSPSSPNTEAFF. CDR3 nucleotides: TGTGCCAGCAGCCCTTCCTCTCCGAACACTGAAGCTTTCTTT. The gene calls are TRBV7-3 and TRBJ1-1; D is uncertain. Germline assignment: CDR1 SGHTA and CDR2 FQGTGA. V gave up 5 bases and J gave up 1 base, with 11 bases separating them. This CDR3 region has 14 residues.

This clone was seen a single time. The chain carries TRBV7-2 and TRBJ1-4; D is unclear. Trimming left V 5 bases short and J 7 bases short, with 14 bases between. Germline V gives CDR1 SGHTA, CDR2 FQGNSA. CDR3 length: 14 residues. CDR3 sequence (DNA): TGTGCCAGCAGCCCTAGCCGGGTCACTGAAAAACTGTTTTTT. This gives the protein CASSPSRVTEKLFF.

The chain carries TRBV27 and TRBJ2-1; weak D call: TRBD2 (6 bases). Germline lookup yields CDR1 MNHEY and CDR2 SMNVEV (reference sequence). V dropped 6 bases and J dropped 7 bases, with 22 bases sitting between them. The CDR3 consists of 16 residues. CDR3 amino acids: CASSPAGRLGGNEQFF. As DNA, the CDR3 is TGTGCCAGCAGCCCCGCGGGGCGGTTAGGCGGTAATGAGCAGTTCTTC.

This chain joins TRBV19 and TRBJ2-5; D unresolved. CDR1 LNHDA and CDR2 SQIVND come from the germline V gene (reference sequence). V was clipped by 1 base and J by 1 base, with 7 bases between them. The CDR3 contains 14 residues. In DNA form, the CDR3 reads TGTGCCAGTAGTATAGGTTACAGCCAAGAGACCCAGTACTTC. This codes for CASSIGYSQETQYF.

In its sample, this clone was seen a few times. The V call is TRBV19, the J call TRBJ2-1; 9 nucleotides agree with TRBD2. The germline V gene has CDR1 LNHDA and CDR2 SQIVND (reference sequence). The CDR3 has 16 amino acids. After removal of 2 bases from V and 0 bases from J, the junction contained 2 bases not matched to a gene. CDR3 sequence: CASSIILAGSYNEQFF. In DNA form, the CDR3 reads TGTGCCAGTAGTATAATACTAGCGGGCTCCTACAATGAGCAGTTCTTC.

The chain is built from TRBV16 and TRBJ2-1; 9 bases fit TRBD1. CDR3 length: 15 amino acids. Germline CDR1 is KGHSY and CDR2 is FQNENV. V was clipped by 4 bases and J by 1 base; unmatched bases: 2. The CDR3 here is CASSRGQGSYNEQFF. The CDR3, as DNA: TGTGCCAGCAGCCGAGGACAGGGGTCCTACAATGAGCAGTTCTTC.

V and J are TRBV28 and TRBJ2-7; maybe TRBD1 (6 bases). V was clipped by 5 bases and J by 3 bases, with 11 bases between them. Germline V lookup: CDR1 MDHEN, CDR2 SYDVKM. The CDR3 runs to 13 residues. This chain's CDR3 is CASSPDSHYEQYF. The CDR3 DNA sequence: TGTGCCAGCAGTCCGGACAGCCACTACGAGCAGTACTTC.

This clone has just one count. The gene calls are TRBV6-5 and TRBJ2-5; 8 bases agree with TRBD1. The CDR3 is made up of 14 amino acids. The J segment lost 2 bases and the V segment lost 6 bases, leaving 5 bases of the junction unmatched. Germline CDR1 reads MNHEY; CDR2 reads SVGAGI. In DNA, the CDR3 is TGTGCCAGCAGCCGGACAGGGTGGCAAGAGACCCAGTACTTC. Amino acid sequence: CASSRTGWQETQYF.

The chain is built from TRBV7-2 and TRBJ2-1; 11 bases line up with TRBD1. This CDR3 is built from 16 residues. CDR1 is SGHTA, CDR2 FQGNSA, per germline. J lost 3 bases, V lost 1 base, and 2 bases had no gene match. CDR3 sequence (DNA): TGTGCCAGCAGCTTAGTAGGGACAGGGGGCTACAATGAGCAGTTCTTC. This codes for CASSLVGTGGYNEQFF.

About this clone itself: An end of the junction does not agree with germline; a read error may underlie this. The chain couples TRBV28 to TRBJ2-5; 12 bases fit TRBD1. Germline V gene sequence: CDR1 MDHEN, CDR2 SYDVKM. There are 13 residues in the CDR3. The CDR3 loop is CASRGDRGQPQYF. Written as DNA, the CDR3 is TGTGCCAGCAGGGGGGACAGGGGGCAGCCCCAATACTTC.

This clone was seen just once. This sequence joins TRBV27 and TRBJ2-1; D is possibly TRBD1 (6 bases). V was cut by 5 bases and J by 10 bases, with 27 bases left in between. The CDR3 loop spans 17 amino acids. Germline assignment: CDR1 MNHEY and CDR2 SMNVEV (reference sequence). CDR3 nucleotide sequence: TGTGCCAGCAGTCCACTCCCCTTGGGGACACGGTCTAGGGAGCAGTTCTTC. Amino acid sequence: CASSPLPLGTRSREQFF.

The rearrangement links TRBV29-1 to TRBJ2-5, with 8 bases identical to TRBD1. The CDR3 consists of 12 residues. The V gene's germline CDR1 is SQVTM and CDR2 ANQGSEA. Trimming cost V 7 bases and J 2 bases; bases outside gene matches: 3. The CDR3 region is CSARTGQETQYF. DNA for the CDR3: TGCAGCGCCCGGACAGGGCAAGAGACCCAGTACTTC.

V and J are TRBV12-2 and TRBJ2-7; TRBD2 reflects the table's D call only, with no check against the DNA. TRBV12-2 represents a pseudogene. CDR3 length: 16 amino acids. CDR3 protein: CASRLVLEGGLYEQYF. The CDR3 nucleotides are TGTGCAAGTCGCTTAGTTTTGGAAGGGGGACTATACGAGCAGTACTTC.

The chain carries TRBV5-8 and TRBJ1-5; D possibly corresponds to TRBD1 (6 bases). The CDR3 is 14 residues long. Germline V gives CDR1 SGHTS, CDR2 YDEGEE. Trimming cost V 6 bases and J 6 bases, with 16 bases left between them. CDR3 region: CASTFGQIFQPQHF. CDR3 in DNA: TGTGCCAGCACCTTTGGACAGATCTTTCAGCCCCAGCATTTT.

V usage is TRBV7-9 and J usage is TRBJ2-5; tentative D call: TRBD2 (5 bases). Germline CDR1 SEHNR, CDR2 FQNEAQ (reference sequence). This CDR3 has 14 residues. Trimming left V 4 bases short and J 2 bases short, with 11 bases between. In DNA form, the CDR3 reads TGTGCCAGCAGCTATCCGACGGGACAAGAGACCCAGTACTTC. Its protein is CASSYPTGQETQYF. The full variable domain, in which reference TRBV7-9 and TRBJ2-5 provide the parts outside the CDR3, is DTGVSQNPRHKITKRGQNVTFRCDPISEHNRLYWYRQTLGQGPEFLTYFQNEAQLEKSRLLSDRFSAERPKGSFSTLEIQRTEQGDSAMYLCASSYPTGQETQYFGPGTRLLVL.

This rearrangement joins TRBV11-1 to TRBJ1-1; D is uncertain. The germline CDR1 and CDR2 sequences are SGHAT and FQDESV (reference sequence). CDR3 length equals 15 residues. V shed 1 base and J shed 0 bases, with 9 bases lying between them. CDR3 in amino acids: CASSLETGMNTEAFF. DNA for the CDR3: TGTGCCAGCAGCTTAGAGACGGGGATGAACACTGAAGCTTTCTTT.

The CDR3 loop reads CASSYSSPGRSNQPQHF. In DNA form, the CDR3 reads TGTGCCAGCAGTTACTCAAGCCCAGGGCGCAGCAATCAGCCCCAGCATTTT. The gene calls are TRBV6-2 or TRBV6-3 and TRBJ1-5; a weak D match, TRBD1 (5 bases). V lost 0 bases and J lost 1, with 13 bases in between. Germline loops: CDR1 MNHEY, CDR2 SVGEGT. This CDR3 contains 17 residues.

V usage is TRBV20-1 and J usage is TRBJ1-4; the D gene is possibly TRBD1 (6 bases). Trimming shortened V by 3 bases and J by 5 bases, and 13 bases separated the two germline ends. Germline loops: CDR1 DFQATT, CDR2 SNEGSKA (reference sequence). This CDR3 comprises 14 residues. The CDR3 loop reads CSASFRRGNEKLFF. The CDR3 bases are TGCAGTGCTAGTTTTCGCAGGGGAAATGAAAAACTGTTTTTT.

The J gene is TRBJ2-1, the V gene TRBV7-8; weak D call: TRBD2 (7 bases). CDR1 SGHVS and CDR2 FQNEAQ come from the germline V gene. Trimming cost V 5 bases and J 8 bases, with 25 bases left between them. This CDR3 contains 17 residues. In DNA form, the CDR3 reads TGTGCCAGCAGCCCTTGGGGGGGGCCAGGGGTTCAGGATGAGCAGTTCTTC. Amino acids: CASSPWGGPGVQDEQFF.

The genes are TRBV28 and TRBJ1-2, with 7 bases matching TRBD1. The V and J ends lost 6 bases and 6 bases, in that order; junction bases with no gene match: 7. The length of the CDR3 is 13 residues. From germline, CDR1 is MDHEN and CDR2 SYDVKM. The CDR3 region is CASRRQGFDGYTF. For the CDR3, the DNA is TGTGCCAGCAGAAGACAGGGTTTTGATGGCTACACCTTC.